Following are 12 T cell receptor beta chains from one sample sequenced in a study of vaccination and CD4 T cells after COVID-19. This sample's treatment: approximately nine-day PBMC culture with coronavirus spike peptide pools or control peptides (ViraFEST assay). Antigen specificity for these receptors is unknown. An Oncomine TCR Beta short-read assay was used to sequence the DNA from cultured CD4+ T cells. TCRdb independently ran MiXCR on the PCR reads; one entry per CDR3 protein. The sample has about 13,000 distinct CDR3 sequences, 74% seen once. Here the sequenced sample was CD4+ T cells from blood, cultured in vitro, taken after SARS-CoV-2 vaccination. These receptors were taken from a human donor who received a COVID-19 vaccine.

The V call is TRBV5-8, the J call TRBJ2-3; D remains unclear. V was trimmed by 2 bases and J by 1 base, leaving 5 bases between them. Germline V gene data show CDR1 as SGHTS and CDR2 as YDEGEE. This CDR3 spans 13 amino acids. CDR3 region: CASSFRGTDTQYF. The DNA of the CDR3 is TGTGCCAGCAGCTTCCGAGGCACAGATACGCAGTATTTT.

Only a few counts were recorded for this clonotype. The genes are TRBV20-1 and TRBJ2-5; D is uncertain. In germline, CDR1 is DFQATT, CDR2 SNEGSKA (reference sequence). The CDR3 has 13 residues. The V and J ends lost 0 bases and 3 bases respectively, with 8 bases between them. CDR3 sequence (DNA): TGCAGTGCTAGAGATTGGAAAGAAGAGACCCAGTACTTC. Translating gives CSARDWKEETQYF.

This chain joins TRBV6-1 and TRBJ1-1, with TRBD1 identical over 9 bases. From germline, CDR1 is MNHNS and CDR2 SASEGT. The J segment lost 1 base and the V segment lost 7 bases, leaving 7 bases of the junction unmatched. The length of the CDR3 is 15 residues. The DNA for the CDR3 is TGTGCCAGCATGGACAGGGGTGGGGGGAACACTGAAGCTTTCTTT. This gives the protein CASMDRGGGNTEAFF.

DNA for the CDR3: TGTGCCAGCAGTGACAGGGACCCGGAGCCCCAGCATTTT. Translated: CASSDRDPEPQHF. The V call is TRBV6-1, the J call TRBJ1-5, with D maybe TRBD1 (5 bases). CDR1 is MNHNS and CDR2 is SASEGT in the germline V gene. The CDR3 totals 13 residues. Trimming took 3 bases from V and 8 from J, leaving 11 bases between them.

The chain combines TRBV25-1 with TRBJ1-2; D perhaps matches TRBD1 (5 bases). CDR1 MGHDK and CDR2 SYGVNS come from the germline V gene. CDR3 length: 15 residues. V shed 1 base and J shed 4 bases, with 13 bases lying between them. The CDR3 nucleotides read TGTGCCAGCAGTGAATCCGGGGCGAGAATCTATGGCTACACCTTC. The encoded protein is CASSESGARIYGYTF.

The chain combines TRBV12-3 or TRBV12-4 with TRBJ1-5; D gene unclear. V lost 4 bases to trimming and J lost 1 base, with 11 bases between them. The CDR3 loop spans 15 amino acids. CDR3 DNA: TGTGCCAGCAGTTCACTACGGGAGAGCAATCAGCCCCAGCATTTT. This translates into CASSSLRESNQPQHF.

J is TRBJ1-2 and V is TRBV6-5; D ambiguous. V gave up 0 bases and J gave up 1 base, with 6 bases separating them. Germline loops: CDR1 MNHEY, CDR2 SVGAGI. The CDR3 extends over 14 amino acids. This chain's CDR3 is CASSYSTDNYGYTF. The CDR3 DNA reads TGTGCCAGCAGTTACTCGACCGATAACTATGGCTACACCTTC.

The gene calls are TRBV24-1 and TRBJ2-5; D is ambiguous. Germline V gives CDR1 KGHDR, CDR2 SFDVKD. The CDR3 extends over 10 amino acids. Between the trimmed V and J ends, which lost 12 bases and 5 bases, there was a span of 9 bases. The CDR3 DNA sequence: TGTGCCGATATGCCGGAGACCCAGTACTTC. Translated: CADMPETQYF.

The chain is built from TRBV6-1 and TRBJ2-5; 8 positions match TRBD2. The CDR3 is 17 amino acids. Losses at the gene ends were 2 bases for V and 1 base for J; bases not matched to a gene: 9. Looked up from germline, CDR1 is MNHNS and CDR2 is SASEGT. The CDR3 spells CASSEKLSGGAQETQYF. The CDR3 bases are TGTGCCAGCAGTGAAAAACTAAGCGGGGGAGCCCAAGAGACCCAGTACTTC.

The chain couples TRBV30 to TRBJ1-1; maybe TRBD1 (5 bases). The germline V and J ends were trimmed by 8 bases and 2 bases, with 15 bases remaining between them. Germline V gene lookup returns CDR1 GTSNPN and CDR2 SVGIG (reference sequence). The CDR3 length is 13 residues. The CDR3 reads CAGRDGDNTEAFF. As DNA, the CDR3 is TGTGCCGGCCGGGACGGAGATAACACTGAAGCTTTCTTT.

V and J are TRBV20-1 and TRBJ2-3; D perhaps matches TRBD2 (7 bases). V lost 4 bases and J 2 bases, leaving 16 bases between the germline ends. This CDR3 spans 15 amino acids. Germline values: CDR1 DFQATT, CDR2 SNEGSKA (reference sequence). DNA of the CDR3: TGCAGTGCTACCGGGACTAAGGGGGACACAGATACGCAGTATTTT. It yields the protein CSATGTKGDTDTQYF.

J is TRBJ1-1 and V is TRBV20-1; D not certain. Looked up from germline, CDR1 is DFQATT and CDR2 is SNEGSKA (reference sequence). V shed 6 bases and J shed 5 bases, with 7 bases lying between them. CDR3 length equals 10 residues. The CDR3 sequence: CSATVTEAFF. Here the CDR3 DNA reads TGCAGTGCCACGGTGACTGAAGCTTTCTTT.